The source of this T cell receptor (beta chain) is a study of spatial heterogeneity in lung cancer. Study information: There were consistently more beta-chain sequences detected than alpha-chain sequences. Raw reads contained each unique TCR and UMI combination more than ten times on average. Notes on the study in general: How many expanded intratumoral alpha and beta TCRs were present tracked the tumor mutation count, which was a count of nonsynonymous mutations.

There are 14 residues in the CDR3. V was trimmed by 7 bases and J by 10 bases, leaving 17 bases between them. Germline CDR1 is MGHDK and CDR2 is SYGVNS. This clonotype is categorized as large (0.1 to 1%). Antigen: not known. Time point defined: sample taken at primary tumor resection. Just over 70 TRACERx patients with early, untreated non-small cell lung cancer donated samples. Unsorted whole RNA samples from tumor, nontumor lung or frozen PBMC were sequenced. TCRdb re-analysed the 5' RACE reads in MiXCR, keeping a single row per CDR3 protein. This table holds 1,000 to 1,200 distinct CDR3 sequences, about 24% found once.

Specimen: lung tumor tissue, collected at surgery. This TCR was recovered from a male donor with early-stage non-small cell lung cancer. The chain couples TRBV25-1 to TRBJ1-6; no clear D gene. DNA for the CDR3: TGTGCCAGCAATGAGGCAAGGGTCGGGTCACCCCTCCACTTT. Protein: CASNEARVGSPLHF.